A single T cell receptor beta chain is shown here with its context. The data were taken from a study of cytomegalovirus exposure and HLA in healthy donors. 13 Jbeta primers and 60 Vbeta primers were used for the PCR. Data came from immunoSEQ multiplex PCR; TCRdb stores just in-frame clones and leaves some out. The top ten clones hold around 0.57% of a sample with hundreds of thousands of clones, 70% to 85% of them seen once. The ends lost 5 bases at V and 0 bases at J; junction bases unmatched: 6. The CDR3 is 16 residues long. Germline assignment: CDR1 SGHTA and CDR2 FQGTGA. This TCR derives from a woman aged 40 to 50 in good health and CMV-seronegative. This chain links TRBV7-3 with TRBJ2-1; 8 positions agree with TRBD2. The sequencing sample was made of PBMCs. This CDR3 is CASSPLAGRSYNEQFF. DNA of the CDR3: TGTGCCAGCAGCCCCCTAGCGGGTCGCTCCTACAATGAGCAGTTCTTC.